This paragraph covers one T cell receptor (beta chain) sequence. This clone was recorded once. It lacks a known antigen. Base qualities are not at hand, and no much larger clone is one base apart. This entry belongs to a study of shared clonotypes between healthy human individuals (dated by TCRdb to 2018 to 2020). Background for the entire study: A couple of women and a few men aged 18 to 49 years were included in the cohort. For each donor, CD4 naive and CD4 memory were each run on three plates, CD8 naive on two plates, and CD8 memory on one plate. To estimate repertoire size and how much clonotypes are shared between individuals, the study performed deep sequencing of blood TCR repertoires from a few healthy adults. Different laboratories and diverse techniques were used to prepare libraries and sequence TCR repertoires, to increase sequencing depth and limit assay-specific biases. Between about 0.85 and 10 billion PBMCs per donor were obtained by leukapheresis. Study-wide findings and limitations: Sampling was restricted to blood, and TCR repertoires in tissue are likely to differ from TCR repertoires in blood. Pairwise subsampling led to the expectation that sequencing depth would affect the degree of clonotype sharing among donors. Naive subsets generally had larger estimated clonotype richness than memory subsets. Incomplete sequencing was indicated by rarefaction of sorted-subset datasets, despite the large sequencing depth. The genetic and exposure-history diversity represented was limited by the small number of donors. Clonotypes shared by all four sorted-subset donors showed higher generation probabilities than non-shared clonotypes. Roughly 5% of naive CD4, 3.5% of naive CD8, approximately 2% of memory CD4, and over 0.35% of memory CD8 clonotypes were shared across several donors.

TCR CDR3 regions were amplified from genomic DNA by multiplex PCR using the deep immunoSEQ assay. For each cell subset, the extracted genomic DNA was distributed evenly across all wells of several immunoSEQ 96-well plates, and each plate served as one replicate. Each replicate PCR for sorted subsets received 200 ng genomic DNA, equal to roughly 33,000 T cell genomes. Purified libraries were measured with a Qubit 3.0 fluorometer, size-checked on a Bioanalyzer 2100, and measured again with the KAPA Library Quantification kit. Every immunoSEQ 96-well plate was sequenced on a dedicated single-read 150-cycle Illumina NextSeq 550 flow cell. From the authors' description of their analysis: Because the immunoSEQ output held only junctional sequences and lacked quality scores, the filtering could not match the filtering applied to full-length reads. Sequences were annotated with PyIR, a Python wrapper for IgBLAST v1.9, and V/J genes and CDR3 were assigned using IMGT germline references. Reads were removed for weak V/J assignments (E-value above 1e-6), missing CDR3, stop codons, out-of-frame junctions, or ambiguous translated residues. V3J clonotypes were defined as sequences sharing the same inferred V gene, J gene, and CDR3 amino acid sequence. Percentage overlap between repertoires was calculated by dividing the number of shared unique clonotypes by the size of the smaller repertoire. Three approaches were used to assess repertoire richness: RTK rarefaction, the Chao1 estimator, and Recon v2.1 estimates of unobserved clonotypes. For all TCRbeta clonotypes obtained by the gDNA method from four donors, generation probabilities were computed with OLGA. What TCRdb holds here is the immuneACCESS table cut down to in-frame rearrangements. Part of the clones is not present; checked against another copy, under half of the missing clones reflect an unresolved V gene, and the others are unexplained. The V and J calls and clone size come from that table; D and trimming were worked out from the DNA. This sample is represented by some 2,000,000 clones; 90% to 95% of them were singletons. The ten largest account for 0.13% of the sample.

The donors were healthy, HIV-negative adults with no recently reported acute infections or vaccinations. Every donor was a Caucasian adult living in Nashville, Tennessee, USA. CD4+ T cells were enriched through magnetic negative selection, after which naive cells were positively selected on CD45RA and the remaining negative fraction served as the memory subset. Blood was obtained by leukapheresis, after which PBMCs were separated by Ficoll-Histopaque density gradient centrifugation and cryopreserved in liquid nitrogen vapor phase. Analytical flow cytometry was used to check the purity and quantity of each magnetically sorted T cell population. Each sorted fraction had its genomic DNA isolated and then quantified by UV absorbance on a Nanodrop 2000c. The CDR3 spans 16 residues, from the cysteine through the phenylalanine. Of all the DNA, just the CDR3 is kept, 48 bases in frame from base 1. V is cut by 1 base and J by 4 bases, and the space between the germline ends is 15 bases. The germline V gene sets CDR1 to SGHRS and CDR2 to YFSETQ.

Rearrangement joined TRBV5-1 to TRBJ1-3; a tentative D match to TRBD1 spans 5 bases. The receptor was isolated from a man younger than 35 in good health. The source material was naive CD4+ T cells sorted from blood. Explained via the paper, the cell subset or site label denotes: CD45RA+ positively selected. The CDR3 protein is CASSLNGNGGGNTIYF. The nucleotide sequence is TGCGCCAGCAGCTTGAATGGGAACGGGGGAGGAAACACCATATATTTT. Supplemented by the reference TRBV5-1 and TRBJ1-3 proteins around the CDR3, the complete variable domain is KAGVTQTPRYLIKTRGQQVTLSCSPISGHRSVSWYQQTPGQGLQFLFEYFSETQRNKGNFPGRFSGRQFSNSRSEMNVSTLELGDSALYLCASSLNGNGGGNTIYFGEGSWLTVV.